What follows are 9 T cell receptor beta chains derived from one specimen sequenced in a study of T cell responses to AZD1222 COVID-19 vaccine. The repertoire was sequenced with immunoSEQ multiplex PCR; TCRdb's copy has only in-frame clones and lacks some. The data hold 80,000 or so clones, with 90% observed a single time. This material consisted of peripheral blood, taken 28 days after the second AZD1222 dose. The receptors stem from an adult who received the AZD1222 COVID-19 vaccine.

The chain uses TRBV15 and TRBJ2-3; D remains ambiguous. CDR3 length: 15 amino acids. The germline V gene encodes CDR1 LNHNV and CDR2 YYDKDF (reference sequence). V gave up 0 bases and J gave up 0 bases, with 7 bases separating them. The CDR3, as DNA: TGTGCCACCAGCAGAGACTCAGGTAGCACAGATACGCAGTATTTT. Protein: CATSRDSGSTDTQYF.

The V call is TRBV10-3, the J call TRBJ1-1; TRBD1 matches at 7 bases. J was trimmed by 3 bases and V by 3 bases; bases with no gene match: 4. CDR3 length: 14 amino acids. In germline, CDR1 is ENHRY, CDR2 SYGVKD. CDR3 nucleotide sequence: TGTGCCATCAGTGAAGACAGGGCTTACACTGAAGCTTTCTTT. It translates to CAISEDRAYTEAFF.

The CDR3 coding sequence is TGTGCCAGCAGCTTATGGGGGGGCGGTGAGACCCAGTACTTC. It encodes CASSLWGGGETQYF. The genes are TRBV7-8 and TRBJ2-5; D is perhaps TRBD2 (7 bases). The CDR3 spans 14 residues. The germline CDR1 and CDR2 sequences are SGHVS and FQNEAQ. V lost 2 bases and J lost 5, with 12 bases in between.

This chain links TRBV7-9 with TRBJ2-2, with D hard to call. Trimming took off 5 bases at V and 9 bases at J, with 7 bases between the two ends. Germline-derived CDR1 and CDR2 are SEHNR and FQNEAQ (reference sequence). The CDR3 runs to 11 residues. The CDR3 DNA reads TGTGCCAGCAGCCCAGCCAGGGAGCTGTTTTTT. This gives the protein CASSPARELFF.

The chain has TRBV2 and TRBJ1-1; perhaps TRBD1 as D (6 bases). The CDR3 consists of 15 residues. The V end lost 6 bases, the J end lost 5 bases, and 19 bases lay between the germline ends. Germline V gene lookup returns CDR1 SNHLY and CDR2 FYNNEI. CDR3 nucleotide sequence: TGTGCCAGCAGGACACAGGGACTGGCAGGGACTGAAGCTTTCTTT. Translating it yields CASRTQGLAGTEAFF.

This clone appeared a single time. CDR3 region: CASSPGQGMDYEQYF. CDR3 sequence (DNA): TGTGCCAGCAGCCCAGGACAGGGCATGGATTACGAGCAGTACTTC. The chain uses TRBV9 and TRBJ2-7; 8 positions agree with TRBD1. The length of the CDR3 is 15 residues. V was clipped by 4 bases and J by 4 bases; unmatched bases: 10. From germline, CDR1 is SGDLS and CDR2 YYNGEE.

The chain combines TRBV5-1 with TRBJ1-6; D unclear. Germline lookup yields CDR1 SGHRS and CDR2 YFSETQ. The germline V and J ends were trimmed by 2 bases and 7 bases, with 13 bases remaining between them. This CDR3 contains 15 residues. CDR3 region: CASSLTGGTNSPLHF. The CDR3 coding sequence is TGCGCCAGCAGCTTAACGGGTGGAACGAATTCACCCCTCCACTTT.

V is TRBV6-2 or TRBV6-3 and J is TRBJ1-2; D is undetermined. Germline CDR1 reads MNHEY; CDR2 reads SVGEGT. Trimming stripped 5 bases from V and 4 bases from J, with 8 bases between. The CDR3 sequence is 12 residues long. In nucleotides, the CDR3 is TGTGCCAGCAGTACAGAATTCTATGGCTACACCTTC. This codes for CASSTEFYGYTF.

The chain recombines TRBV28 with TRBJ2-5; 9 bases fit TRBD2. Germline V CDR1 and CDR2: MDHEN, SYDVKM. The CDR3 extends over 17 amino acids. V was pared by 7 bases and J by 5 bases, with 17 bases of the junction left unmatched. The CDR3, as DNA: TGTGCCAGCAAAGACAGGGTCGGTCCTAGCGGGACGGAGACCCAGTACTTC. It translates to CASKDRVGPSGTETQYF.